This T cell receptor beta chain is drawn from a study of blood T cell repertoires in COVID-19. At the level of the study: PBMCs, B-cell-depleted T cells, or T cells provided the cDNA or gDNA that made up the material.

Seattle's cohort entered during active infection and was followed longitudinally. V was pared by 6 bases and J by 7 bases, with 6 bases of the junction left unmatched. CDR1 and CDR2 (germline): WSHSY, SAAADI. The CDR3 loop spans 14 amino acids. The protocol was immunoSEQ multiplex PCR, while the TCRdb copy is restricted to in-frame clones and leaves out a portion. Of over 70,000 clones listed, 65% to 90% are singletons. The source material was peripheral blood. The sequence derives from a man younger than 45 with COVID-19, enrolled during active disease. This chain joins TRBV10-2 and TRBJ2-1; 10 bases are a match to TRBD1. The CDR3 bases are TGCGCCAGCAGGGGACAGGGGAGTGGGAATGAGCAGTTCTTC. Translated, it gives CASRGQGSGNEQFF.